This paragraph reports one TCR beta chain. Losses at the gene ends were 5 bases for V and 8 bases for J; bases not matched to a gene: 8. This CDR3 spans 15 amino acids. The V gene's germline CDR1 is SGHTA and CDR2 FQGNSA. This sample is part of a study of blood T cell repertoires in COVID-19. Across the study: The United States, Italy and Spain were the sources of the acute and convalescent COVID-19 samples. The cDNA or gDNA used as material had been derived from T cells, B-cell-depleted T cells, or PBMCs.

Original processing methods: Amplification from reference gene primers served as the basis for estimated nucleated cell counts. The repertoire was sequenced with immunoSEQ multiplex PCR; TCRdb's copy has only in-frame clones and lacks some. V, J and clone size derive from that table, while D and trimming were established from the DNA sequence. The repertoire consists of roughly 250,000 clones, with roughly 86% occurring once and the leading ten covering approximately 9.8%. The sequence was obtained from a man aged 35 to 55 who had recovered from COVID-19. The genes are TRBV7-2 and TRBJ2-4, with TRBD2 matching 11 bases. The source material was peripheral blood. The CDR3 DNA reads as TGTGCCAGCAGCCTAGATGGGACTAGCGGTGACATTCAGTACTTC. The encoded protein is CASSLDGTSGDIQYF.